Listed here is a single T cell receptor beta chain. V was clipped by 4 bases and J by 6 bases, with 16 bases between them. The CDR3 consists of 14 residues. The germline gives CDR1 LGHDT, CDR2 YNNKEL (reference sequence). In the authors' methods: For nucleated cells, counts were estimated from reference gene primer amplification. Assay used: immunoSEQ multiplex PCR; TCRdb lists only in-frame clones, some missing. Clone size and the V and J calls come from that table; the DNA yielded D and trimming. The sample contains 150,000 or so clones, more than 75% of which appear only once. Those enrolled in Seattle joined during active infection and were followed longitudinally afterward. This specimen comes from a study of blood T cell repertoires in COVID-19. Study details: COVID-19 samples from acute and convalescent phases originated in the United States, Italy and Spain.

Input material: peripheral blood. The gene calls are TRBV3-1 (or the pseudogene TRBV3-2) and TRBJ2-7; maybe TRBD1 (6 bases). This clonotype was sampled from an older woman with COVID-19, enrolled during active disease. CDR3: CASSPPRGGPEQYF. Here the CDR3 DNA reads TGTGCCAGCAGCCCGCCCAGAGGGGGACCCGAGCAGTACTTC.